A single sample gave rise to the 24 T cell receptor beta chains below, sequenced in a study of shared clonotypes between healthy human individuals. The method was immunoSEQ multiplex PCR; TCRdb's version includes in-frame clones alone and lacks a portion of them. The data show nearly 600,000 clones, nearly 97% seen once. CD45RO-negative CD8 cells positively selected for CCR7 made up the naive population, which excluded terminally differentiated effector memory CD45RA+ cells. The sample was naive CD8+ T cells sorted from blood. Source of these receptors: a woman under 40 in good health.

The rearrangement joins TRBV7-6 to TRBJ1-1; D is uncertain. CDR3 size: 14 residues. The germline V gene encodes CDR1 SGHVS and CDR2 FNYEAQ. V shed 5 bases and J shed 0 bases, with 10 bases lying between them. DNA of the CDR3: TGTGCCAGCAGCCTATCCTTTTTGAACACTGAAGCTTTCTTT. The encoded protein is CASSLSFLNTEAFF.

This clone was detected a few times. The chain links TRBV27 to TRBJ2-5; the D gene is possibly TRBD2 (5 bases). Germline V gene sequence: CDR1 MNHEY, CDR2 SMNVEV (reference sequence). This CDR3 has 15 amino acids. Trimming pared 5 bases from V and 5 bases from J, leaving 18 bases between. Here the CDR3 DNA reads TGTGCCAGCAGTATCCGACGGACTGGATGGGAGACCCAGTACTTC. This encodes CASSIRRTGWETQYF.

The chain is built from TRBV18 and TRBJ1-2; possible D gene TRBD1, 5 bases. Trimming stripped 3 bases from V and 2 bases from J, with 16 bases between. Germline lookup yields CDR1 KGHSH and CDR2 LQKENI. The CDR3 runs to 16 residues. Written as DNA, the CDR3 is TGTGCCAGCTCACCGCAACTCCGTGCAGGGAACTATGGCTACACCTTC. Its translation: CASSPQLRAGNYGYTF.

The chain recombines TRBV28 with TRBJ2-3; TRBD2 agrees at 12 bases. Germline assignment: CDR1 MDHEN and CDR2 SYDVKM. V dropped 6 bases and J dropped 3; count of bases not matched to a gene: 22. CDR3 length: 21 residues. The CDR3, as DNA: TGTGCCAGCAGAAAGAACCTCCCAACCTCTAGCGGGAGGGGGAGGACAGATACGCAGTATTTT. This codes for CASRKNLPTSSGRGRTDTQYF.

This clone has a handful of counts. The sample contains more than one DNA sequence encoding this CDR3. This sequence joins TRBV2 and TRBJ1-2, with a tentative D call TRBD1 (6 bases). The germline CDR1 and CDR2 sequences are SNHLY and FYNNEI. The CDR3 has 14 amino acids. The ends were cut back, 1 base at V and 2 bases at J, with 8 bases in the middle. CDR3 nucleotides: TGTGCCAGCAGTGAAGGGACAGCCAACTATGGCTACACCTTC. Amino acid sequence: CASSEGTANYGYTF.

The chain has TRBV11-3 and TRBJ2-2; D might be TRBD1 (6 bases). CDR1 and CDR2 from the germline V gene are SGHNT and YENEEA. V was trimmed by 5 bases and J by 3 bases, leaving 10 bases between them. The CDR3 consists of 14 residues. The CDR3 DNA follows: TGTGCCAGCAGCCCAAAGGGGGACACCGGGGAGCTGTTTTTT. Protein product: CASSPKGDTGELFF. Full variable domain (outside the CDR3, taken from reference TRBV11-3 and TRBJ2-2): EAGVVQSPRYKIIEKKQPVAFWCNPISGHNTLYWYLQNLGQGPELLIRYENEEAVDDSQLPKDRFSAERLKGVDSTLKIQPAELGDSAVYLCASSPKGDTGELFFGEGSRLTVL.

This clone was observed a single time. J is TRBJ2-7 and V is TRBV27; 12 nucleotides align to TRBD2. CDR1 is MNHEY and CDR2 is SMNVEV in the germline V gene (reference sequence). With V trimmed by 5 bases and J by 0 bases, 5 bases remained unmatched. The CDR3 is made up of 16 amino acids. The CDR3 coding sequence is TGTGCCAGCAGTCCCACGACTAGCGGGAGCTCCTACGAGCAGTACTTC. Residues: CASSPTTSGSSYEQYF.

The chain is built from TRBV5-8 and TRBJ2-7; no clear D gene. Germline-derived CDR1 and CDR2 are SGHTS and YDEGEE. V lost 1 base to trimming and J lost 5 bases, with 7 bases between them. This CDR3 comprises 12 residues. The CDR3 sequence: CASSLMKHEQYF. CDR3 nucleotides: TGTGCCAGCAGCTTGATGAAGCACGAGCAGTACTTC.

This clone was seen once. This chain uses TRBV4-1 with TRBJ1-1; no reliable D call. Trimming pared 0 bases from V and 0 bases from J, leaving 5 bases between. This CDR3 spans 14 amino acids. Germline V CDR1 and CDR2: MGHRA, YSYEKL. In DNA, the CDR3 is TGCGCCAGCAGCCAAGAGGCAGTGAACACTGAAGCTTTCTTT. Its translation: CASSQEAVNTEAFF.

This chain links TRBV4-1 with TRBJ1-1; D is unresolved. Trimming took 4 bases from V and 4 from J, leaving 13 bases between them. The CDR3 is made up of 14 amino acids. Germline V CDR1 and CDR2: MGHRA, YSYEKL. The CDR3 here is CASSPTSGFTEAFF. The CDR3 nucleotides read TGCGCCAGCAGCCCAACCTCGGGGTTCACTGAAGCTTTCTTT.

This chain connects TRBV28 to TRBJ2-5; possibly TRBD2 for D (5 bases). The J call may not be correct, given that the DNA end is closer to TRBJ2-7. This CDR3 is built from 13 residues. The V gene's germline CDR1 is MDHEN and CDR2 SYDVKM. CDR3: CASSVAGDYEQYF. The DNA of the CDR3 is TGTGCCAGCAGCGTCGCGGGCGACTACGAGCAGTACTTC.

The chain uses TRBV19 and TRBJ1-1; 7 bases align to TRBD1. After removal of 4 bases from V and 8 bases from J, the junction contained 4 bases not matched to a gene. This CDR3 is built from 12 residues. Germline lookup yields CDR1 LNHDA and CDR2 SQIVND (reference sequence). CDR3: CASSTDRDEAFF. The CDR3 bases are TGTGCCAGTAGTACCGACAGGGACGAAGCTTTCTTT.

The chain uses TRBV7-6 and TRBJ2-2; the match to TRBD1 covers 7 bases. V lost 5 bases to trimming and J lost 7 bases; unmatched junction nucleotides: 16. The CDR3 loop spans 17 amino acids. Germline V lookup: CDR1 SGHVS, CDR2 FNYEAQ. CDR3 loop: CASSHRQGERWSGELFF. The CDR3 nucleotides read TGTGCCAGCAGCCACCGACAGGGTGAAAGGTGGAGCGGGGAGCTGTTTTTT.

The V gene is TRBV19, the J gene TRBJ2-1; 8 bases line up with TRBD2. The germline gives CDR1 LNHDA, CDR2 SQIVND (reference sequence). The length of the CDR3 is 14 residues. The V segment lost 5 bases and the J segment 7 bases; nucleotides outside the gene matches: 7. The DNA of the CDR3 is TGTGCCAGTAGTTGGCGGGAGGTGGGTAATGAGCAGTTCTTC. Translating gives CASSWREVGNEQFF.

CDR3 residues: CASSLAPGWGTDTQYF. The CDR3 nucleotides read TGTGCCAGCAGCTTGGCCCCAGGGTGGGGCACAGATACGCAGTATTTT. The chain has TRBV5-6 and TRBJ2-3, with D perhaps TRBD1 (5 bases). The V gene lost 0 bases and the J gene lost 1 base, with 12 bases spanning the gap. The CDR3 has 16 residues. CDR1 is SGHDT, CDR2 YYEEEE, per germline.

The genes are TRBV28 and TRBJ1-1; unclear D gene. CDR3 length equals 13 residues. Trimming cost V 3 bases and J 4 bases, with 9 bases left between them. Germline values: CDR1 MDHEN, CDR2 SYDVKM. The CDR3 DNA follows: TGTGCCAGCAGTTTTGTGGGGAGCACTGAAGCTTTCTTT. This gives the protein CASSFVGSTEAFF.

V and J are TRBV5-4 and TRBJ2-1; D is perhaps TRBD2 (5 bases). The V and J ends lost 4 bases and 9 bases respectively, with 17 bases between them. Germline V gene data show CDR1 as SGHNT and CDR2 as YYREEE (reference sequence). CDR3 size: 14 residues. The CDR3 nucleotides are TGTGCCAGCAGCCGAGGGTCCTCCCGAGGTGAGCAGTTCTTC. This encodes CASSRGSSRGEQFF. Combining the CDR3 with reference TRBV5-4 and TRBJ2-1 gives the whole variable domain ETGVTQSPTHLIKTRGQQVTLRCSSQSGHNTVSWYQQALGQGPQFIFQYYREEENGRGNFPPRFSGLQFPNYSSELNVNALELDDSALYLCASSRGSSRGEQFFGPGTRLTVL.

This chain joins TRBV10-2 and TRBJ1-1; tentatively, D is TRBD1 (5 bases). The CDR3 covers 14 residues. Trimming removed 7 bases from V and 8 bases from J, with 20 bases in between. CDR1 is WSHSY, CDR2 SAAADI, per germline. The CDR3 loop reads CASNVPGEGKEAFF. CDR3 sequence (DNA): TGCGCCAGCAACGTGCCGGGGGAAGGGAAAGAAGCTTTCTTT.

This clone occurred once. The chain carries TRBV2 and TRBJ2-1; TRBD2 matches 11 bases. The V segment lost 6 bases and the J segment 7 bases; nucleotides outside the gene matches: 5. Looked up from germline, CDR1 is SNHLY and CDR2 is FYNNEI. The CDR3 sequence is 14 residues long. CDR3 residues: CASRGLAEANEQFF. The DNA for the CDR3 is TGTGCCAGCAGGGGACTAGCGGAAGCAAATGAGCAGTTCTTC.

The chain links TRBV7-9 to TRBJ2-3; D possibly matches TRBD1 or TRBD2 (5 bases each). CDR3 length: 14 residues. V was pared by 5 bases and J by 0 bases, with 9 bases between. Germline V gene data show CDR1 as SEHNR and CDR2 as FQNEAQ (reference sequence). The CDR3 sequence is CASSAGGSTDTQYF. CDR3 DNA: TGTGCCAGCAGCGCTGGGGGAAGCACAGATACGCAGTATTTT.

This rearrangement joins TRBV27 to TRBJ2-1; 11 bases line up with TRBD2. From germline, CDR1 is MNHEY and CDR2 SMNVEV (reference sequence). Germline trimming cut 6 bases from V and 7 bases from J; bases unmatched to any gene: 5. CDR3 length: 14 amino acids. The CDR3 sequence: CASRKGLAENEQFF. The CDR3 nucleotides are TGTGCCAGCAGGAAGGGACTAGCGGAAAATGAGCAGTTCTTC.

V usage is TRBV2 and J usage is TRBJ2-7; the match to TRBD2 covers 8 bases. Germline CDR1 reads SNHLY; CDR2 reads FYNNEI. The V gene end was trimmed by 6 bases and the J gene end by 4 bases; junction bases not matched to a gene: 8. The CDR3 has 14 amino acids. Here the CDR3 reads CASRGAGEGYEQYF. The CDR3 bases are TGTGCCAGCAGGGGAGCGGGAGAAGGTTACGAGCAGTACTTC.

This rearrangement joins TRBV4-1 to TRBJ1-1, with 7 bases matching TRBD1. Germline V gene lookup returns CDR1 MGHRA and CDR2 YSYEKL. This CDR3 spans 16 amino acids. V was pared by 3 bases and J by 4 bases, with 11 bases of the junction left unmatched. The CDR3 nucleotides are TGCGCCAGCAGCCAGTCAATGCGACAGGGATTCACTGAAGCTTTCTTT. Encoded protein: CASSQSMRQGFTEAFF.

The CDR3 is CASSTTGGYEQYF. DNA of the CDR3: TGTGCCAGCAGTACGACAGGGGGCTACGAGCAGTACTTC. The J gene is TRBJ2-7, the V gene TRBV5-4; TRBD1 matches at 9 bases. This CDR3 has 13 amino acids. V was clipped by 5 bases and J by 3 bases; unmatched bases: 3. Germline V gives CDR1 SGHNT, CDR2 YYREEE (reference sequence).